What follows is one TCR beta chain and its context. With 60 Vbeta and 13 Jbeta primers, the PCR was carried out. Assay: immunoSEQ multiplex PCR; the TCRdb copy retains only in-frame clones and omits some. The repertoire table contains about 130,000 clones. This specimen belongs to a study of cytomegalovirus exposure and HLA in healthy donors. CDR3 length equals 15 residues. The V gene end was trimmed by 2 bases and the J gene end by 5 bases; junction bases not matched to a gene: 8. CDR1 SEHNR and CDR2 FQNEAQ come from the germline V gene (reference sequence). The chain combines TRBV7-9 with TRBJ2-7, with 8 bases that match TRBD1. The sample comprised PBMCs. The TCR sequence derives from a man younger than 30 in good health and CMV-seronegative. CDR3 in DNA: TGTGCCAGCAGCTTACTTCAGGGGGCGCCCCACGAGCAGTACTTC. It codes for CASSLLQGAPHEQYF.